The 24 T cell receptor beta chains below come from one sample, sequenced in a study of OX40 agonist ivuxolimab in advanced cancers. Using immunoSEQ multiplex PCR, the repertoire was profiled, and TCRdb retains in-frame clones only, with some absent. This sample has tens of thousands of clones, with about 80% found just once. The sample consisted of CD4+ or CD8+ T cells sorted from blood, taken in a trial of the OX40 agonist ivuxolimab. The receptors were sampled from an adult with an advanced solid tumor such as melanoma, head and neck, liver or kidney cancer.

This clone showed up just a few times. This chain connects TRBV5-6 to TRBJ1-6, with D possibly matching TRBD1 (5 bases). CDR3 size: 16 residues. V lost 0 bases, J lost 12 bases, and 19 bases lay in between. Germline V CDR1 and CDR2: SGHDT, YYEEEE. The DNA for the CDR3 is TGTGCCAGCAGCTTGGGTTGGGACCCCCCACCGGTACCCCTCCACTTT. This translates into CASSLGWDPPPVPLHF.

The chain uses TRBV7-2 and TRBJ1-2; a possible D gene is TRBD1 (6 bases). Germline V gene data show CDR1 as SGHTA and CDR2 as FQGNSA. V lost 5 bases and J 4 bases, leaving 17 bases between the germline ends. This CDR3 is built from 15 residues. CDR3 sequence (DNA): TGTGCCAGCAGCGTAAACAGGGATCTCGCCTATGGCTACACCTTC. Translation gives CASSVNRDLAYGYTF.

This chain connects TRBV11-3 to TRBJ1-4; the match to TRBD1 covers 7 bases. The V gene's germline CDR1 is SGHNT and CDR2 YENEEA. V was pared by 2 bases and J by 8 bases, with 14 bases of the junction left unmatched. The CDR3 length is 17 residues. The CDR3 spells CASSLSDRGTGDEKLFF. The CDR3 nucleotides are TGTGCCAGCAGCTTAAGTGACCGAGGAACAGGGGACGAAAAACTGTTTTTT.

The chain is built from TRBV6-1 and TRBJ2-7; D remains ambiguous. The CDR3 spans 12 residues. Per germline, CDR1 MNHNS and CDR2 SASEGT. V was pared by 4 bases and J by 3 bases, with 7 bases between. The CDR3 sequence is CASSAFGYEQYF. The CDR3 coding sequence is TGTGCCAGCAGTGCTTTCGGCTACGAGCAGTACTTC.

The rearrangement links TRBV7-2 to TRBJ1-6; D uncertain. V was cut by 5 bases and J by 6 bases, with 14 bases left in between. The CDR3 extends over 15 amino acids. Germline CDR1 SGHTA, CDR2 FQGNSA. CDR3 loop: CASSPVAGVNSPLHF. The CDR3 nucleotides read TGTGCCAGCAGCCCCGTGGCGGGTGTTAATTCACCCCTCCACTTT.

In DNA form, the CDR3 reads TGTGCCAGTAGTATAGATCAGATGTTGCAAATGAACACTGAAGCTTTCTTT. This encodes CASSIDQMLQMNTEAFF. V gene TRBV19 combines with J gene TRBJ1-1; D is unresolved. V shed 0 bases and J shed 0 bases, with 14 bases lying between them. The length of the CDR3 is 17 residues. CDR1 and CDR2 from the germline V gene are LNHDA and SQIVND (reference sequence).

This chain links TRBV7-2 with TRBJ2-5; TRBD2 agrees at 9 bases. The CDR3 is 16 residues long. The V gene's germline CDR1 is SGHTA and CDR2 FQGNSA. The trim removed 5 bases at V and 5 bases at J, leaving 12 bases unmatched. Here the CDR3 reads CASSPGGRGGAETQYF. The CDR3 nucleotides are TGTGCCAGCAGCCCCGGCGGGCGGGGGGGCGCCGAGACCCAGTACTTC.

The CDR3 here is CASSGDGPSGANVLTF. CDR3 coding DNA: TGTGCCAGCAGTGGGGACGGTCCCTCTGGGGCCAACGTCCTGACTTTC. J is TRBJ2-6 and V is TRBV6-1; either TRBD1 or TRBD2 may fit D (5 bases each). This CDR3 comprises 16 residues. The V gene's germline CDR1 is MNHNS and CDR2 SASEGT. The V gene lost 4 bases and the J gene lost 0 bases, with 10 bases spanning the gap.

J is TRBJ2-1 and V is TRBV19, with 12 bases matching TRBD2. Germline V lookup: CDR1 LNHDA, CDR2 SQIVND (reference sequence). The CDR3 spans 14 residues. The V segment lost 11 bases and the J segment 5 bases; nucleotides outside the gene matches: 7. The CDR3 nucleotides read TGTGCCGCGACTAGCGGGAGCCGAAACAATGAGCAGTTCTTC. It yields the protein CAATSGSRNNEQFF.

The chain links TRBV6-5 to TRBJ1-5; D is unresolved. CDR1 and CDR2 from the germline V gene are MNHEY and SVGAGI. Deletions cut 2 bases from V and 4 bases from J, with 12 bases between. CDR3 length: 15 amino acids. The CDR3: CASSYGAQPNQPQHF. CDR3 nucleotide sequence: TGTGCCAGCAGTTACGGTGCACAGCCTAATCAGCCCCAGCATTTT.

V gene TRBV7-9 combines with J gene TRBJ2-7; D unresolved. The CDR3 runs to 15 residues. The germline V gene has CDR1 SEHNR and CDR2 FQNEAQ (reference sequence). V gave up 5 bases and J gave up 0 bases, with 14 bases separating them. The CDR3 bases are TGTGCCAGCAGCCCCAGAAACGCGAGCTCCTACGAGCAGTACTTC. It yields the protein CASSPRNASSYEQYF.

The rearrangement uses TRBV27 and TRBJ2-2; TRBD1 aligns across 7 bases. Germline-derived CDR1 and CDR2 are MNHEY and SMNVEV (reference sequence). The J segment lost 4 bases and the V segment lost 3 bases, leaving 11 bases of the junction unmatched. The CDR3 has 17 residues. CDR3 region: CASSFDGGHRGTGELFF. DNA for the CDR3: TGTGCCAGCAGTTTCGACGGAGGACACAGGGGCACCGGGGAGCTGTTTTTT.

The chain carries TRBV5-6 and TRBJ2-7; D is ambiguous. The V gene lost 0 bases and the J gene lost 5 bases, with 18 bases spanning the gap. This CDR3 comprises 16 residues. Germline V gene sequence: CDR1 SGHDT, CDR2 YYEEEE. The CDR3: CASSLVGIKKAHEQYF. For the CDR3, the DNA is TGTGCCAGCAGCTTGGTAGGGATTAAGAAGGCCCACGAGCAGTACTTC.

This sequence joins TRBV29-1 and TRBJ1-4; 8 bases agree with TRBD1. V shed 3 bases, J shed 8 bases, and the junction held 5 bases outside the gene matches. This CDR3 has 13 amino acids. Germline V gives CDR1 SQVTM, CDR2 ANQGSEA. CDR3 sequence: CSVDGGTGEKLFF. The CDR3 DNA sequence: TGCAGCGTTGATGGCGGGACAGGAGAAAAACTGTTTTTT.

The chain employs TRBV25-1 and TRBJ1-1; possibly TRBD1 for D (5 bases). The CDR3 runs to 14 residues. V gave up 2 bases and J gave up 4 bases, with 11 bases separating them. Per germline, CDR1 MGHDK and CDR2 SYGVNS. In DNA form, the CDR3 reads TGTGCCAGCAGTGAAGGGGGATGGGGCACTGAAGCTTTCTTT. It is translated as CASSEGGWGTEAFF.

This chain uses TRBV5-4 with TRBJ2-1; 8 bases agree with TRBD2. Germline values: CDR1 SGHNT, CDR2 YYREEE (reference sequence). V trimming: 4 bases; J trimming: 3 bases; junction bases outside the gene matches: 6. CDR3 length: 15 amino acids. The CDR3 coding sequence is TGTGCCAGCAGCCACAGGAGCGGGAGCTACAATGAGCAGTTCTTC. Encoded protein: CASSHRSGSYNEQFF.

This clone turned up a few times. The chain has TRBV9 and TRBJ2-3; TRBD1 is a possible D gene (5 bases). This CDR3 has 16 residues. CDR1 and CDR2 (germline): SGDLS, YYNGEE. The ends were cut back, 0 bases at V and 2 bases at J, with 13 bases in the middle. The CDR3 here is CASSVAPQGNTDTQYF. For the CDR3, the DNA is TGTGCCAGCAGCGTAGCCCCCCAGGGAAACACAGATACGCAGTATTTT.

The J gene is TRBJ1-5, the V gene TRBV4-3, with 9 bases lining up with TRBD1. Trimming removed 0 bases from V and 5 bases from J; junction bases left unmatched: 5. The germline gives CDR1 LGHNA, CDR2 YSLEER. This CDR3 region has 16 residues. The CDR3: CASSQDGTGFDQPQHF. Written as DNA, the CDR3 is TGCGCCAGCAGCCAAGATGGGACAGGGTTCGATCAGCCCCAGCATTTT.

The chain uses TRBV19 and TRBJ2-7; 9 bases are a match to TRBD1. In germline, CDR1 is LNHDA, CDR2 SQIVND (reference sequence). The CDR3 covers 15 residues. J lost 5 bases, V lost 3 bases, and 8 bases had no gene match. CDR3 sequence reads: CASSIRDREPHEQYF. The CDR3 DNA is TGTGCCAGTAGTATTAGGGACAGGGAACCTCACGAGCAGTACTTC.

J is TRBJ1-1 and V is TRBV11-2; 7 bases align to TRBD1. J gave up 1 base and V 5 bases, and 4 bases lay outside the gene matches. This CDR3 comprises 14 residues. Germline V gene sequence: CDR1 SGHAT, CDR2 FQNNGV. The CDR3 reads CASSDRQGNTEAFF. The CDR3 DNA sequence: TGTGCCAGCAGCGACCGACAGGGGAACACTGAAGCTTTCTTT.

The chain has TRBV4-2 and TRBJ1-4; D may be TRBD1 (5 bases). V lost 8 bases and J lost 7, with 23 bases in between. CDR3 length equals 16 residues. Germline V lookup: CDR1 LGHNA, CDR2 YNFKEQ. CDR3 sequence: CASGQGEGTSGEKLFF. The DNA of the CDR3 is TGTGCCAGCGGGCAAGGGGAGGGGACGAGTGGTGAAAAACTGTTTTTT.

The V call is TRBV5-5, the J call TRBJ1-5, with 7 bases that match TRBD1. From germline, CDR1 is SGHKS and CDR2 YYEKEE (reference sequence). Germline trimming cut 5 bases from V and 1 base from J; bases unmatched to any gene: 6. This CDR3 is 15 amino acids long. The CDR3 nucleotides are TGTGCCAGCAGTCGGGACAGACTGAGCAATCAGCCCCAGCATTTT. It translates to CASSRDRLSNQPQHF.

CDR3 nucleotides: TGTGCCAGCAGTAGTCAGGGGAGGACTGAAGCTTTCTTT. Translated, it gives CASSSQGRTEAFF. This chain uses TRBV6-5 with TRBJ1-1; weak D call: TRBD1 (6 bases). The CDR3 is 13 residues long. Per the germline V gene, CDR1 is MNHEY and CDR2 is SVGAGI. The ends were cut back, 5 bases at V and 5 bases at J, with 12 bases in the middle.

The gene calls are TRBV5-4 and TRBJ1-1, with D maybe TRBD1 (6 bases). Germline loops: CDR1 SGHNT, CDR2 YYREEE (reference sequence). The CDR3 runs 13 residues. Trimming left V 0 bases short and J 7 bases short, with 10 bases between. The CDR3 is CASSLDRAGEAFF. CDR3 DNA sequence: TGTGCCAGCAGCTTGGACAGGGCTGGTGAAGCTTTCTTT.